The clone carrying this T cell receptor (beta chain) was counted ten times or more. No antigen is known for it. Time point defined: newly diagnosed GD, antithyroid drugs for less than 3 months. Isolated PBMC RNA provided the starting material for the TCR library. V was trimmed by 2 bases and J by 7 bases, leaving 15 bases between them. The CDR3 sequence is 14 residues long. In germline, CDR1 is SGHTA, CDR2 FQGNSA. The data derive from a study of regulatory T cells in long-lasting Graves disease. Overall study results and limits: Whereas 900 to 1,000 public clonotypes were shared by new patients, persistent patients shared more, at about 2,500. It was possible that the small sample size reduced accuracy.

iRepertoire HTBI primers and Arm-PCR of CDR3 regions built TCR beta libraries. In TCRdb, the multiplex PCR reads were re-called with MiXCR into one record per CDR3 protein. The sample has just over 600,000 distinct CDR3 sequences; roughly 15% are singletons. These same data were also listed under a study on T cells in Graves' hyperthyroidism and ophthalmopathy. This second study notes: Participants, patients aged 18 to 65, had newly diagnosed hyperthyroidism with a duration under 2 months.

The receptor's source is a woman in her 30s with Graves disease. This specimen consisted of peripheral blood mononuclear cells (PBMCs), obtained at new diagnosis, from a patient treated with antithyroid drugs. This chain links TRBV7-2 with TRBJ2-7; D is possibly TRBD1 (6 bases). The CDR3 region is CASSLYRESGEQYF. For the CDR3, the DNA is TGTGCCAGCAGCTTATACAGGGAATCGGGGGAGCAGTACTTC.